The entry that follows covers one T cell receptor beta chain sequence. Its specificity is unknown. These data come from a study of OX40 agonist ivuxolimab in advanced cancers. Study in general: Subjects had a mean age of around 60 years, with a range of roughly 20 to 79; around 80% were male. Study results and limitations: Antigen specificity was not determined for the expanded peripheral T cells.

Germline V gives CDR1 MNHEY, CDR2 SMNVEV (reference sequence). V was trimmed by 5 bases and J by 3 bases, leaving 11 bases between them. The CDR3 sequence is 13 residues long. TCRdb's table, derived via immunoSEQ multiplex PCR, lists solely in-frame clones and lacks some. This sample has tens of thousands of clones, with approximately 92% found just once. This sequence joins TRBV27 and TRBJ2-7; D is possibly TRBD1 (5 bases). This sequence was found in an adult with an advanced solid tumor such as melanoma, head and neck, liver or kidney cancer. Specimen: CD4+ or CD8+ T cells sorted from blood, collected in a trial of the OX40 agonist ivuxolimab. CDR3 sequence: CASSEAQGYEQYF. In DNA form, the CDR3 reads TGTGCCAGCAGTGAAGCGCAGGGCTACGAGCAGTACTTC.